A selection of T cell receptor beta chains follows, all from one sample in a study of T-cell memory formation after mild COVID-19. TCRdb fed the 5' RACE reads into MiXCR, producing one record per CDR3 protein. The table has about 350,000 distinct CDR3 sequences, roughly an eighth seen once. The sample comprised PBMCs or a T cell subset sorted from them (not recorded which). The receptors shown here come from a man aged 18 to 35 who had mild COVID-19 (a few samples of this study predate the infection). Cell type and time point are not known. Both conserved end residues are part of each CDR3. A D gene is named only where the DNA matches it firmly. Size is omitted from some rows. Given values are once, few, many or a class for expanded clones.

j_call: TRBJ2-4; v_call: TRBV5-1; d_call: .; clone_size: .; cdr3_aa: CASSLEGNRGGAKNIQYF; cdr3_nt: TGCGCCAGCAGCTTGGAAGGGAACAGGGGGGGAGCCAAAAACATTCAGTACTTC
j_call: TRBJ2-7; v_call: TRBV5-1; d_call: TRBD1; clone_size: few; cdr3_aa: CASSEPGTAYEQYF; cdr3_nt: TGCGCCAGCAGCGAACCCGGGACAGCCTACGAGCAGTACTTC
j_call: TRBJ1-3; v_call: TRBV5-1; d_call: .; clone_size: .; cdr3_aa: CASRGQPNSGNTIYF; cdr3_nt: TGCGCCAGCAGAGGGCAGCCGAACTCTGGAAACACCATATATTTT
j_call: TRBJ2-5; v_call: TRBV11-2; d_call: .; clone_size: many; cdr3_aa: CASSRTTKETQYF; cdr3_nt: TGTGCCAGCAGCCGGACGACGAAGGAGACCCAGTACTTC
j_call: TRBJ1-1; v_call: TRBV20-1; d_call: .; clone_size: many; cdr3_aa: CSARGGSTEAFF; cdr3_nt: TGCAGTGCTAGAGGGGGGAGCACTGAAGCTTTCTTT
j_call: TRBJ2-5; v_call: TRBV20-1; d_call: .; clone_size: few; cdr3_aa: CSARDQGRQGGQETQYF; cdr3_nt: TGCAGTGCTAGAGATCAAGGCAGGCAGGGCGGCCAAGAGACCCAGTACTTC
j_call: TRBJ2-1; v_call: TRBV19; d_call: .; clone_size: few; cdr3_aa: CASTNGGYNEQFF; cdr3_nt: TGTGCCAGTACTAATGGGGGTTACAATGAGCAGTTCTTC
j_call: TRBJ2-6; v_call: TRBV11-2; d_call: TRBD2; clone_size: few; cdr3_aa: CASSGGASGANVLTF; cdr3_nt: TGTGCCAGTAGCGGGGGGGCCTCTGGGGCCAACGTCCTGACTTTC
j_call: TRBJ2-2; v_call: TRBV27; d_call: .; clone_size: .; cdr3_aa: CASMRGNTGELFF; cdr3_nt: TGTGCCAGCATGAGGGGCAACACCGGGGAGCTGTTTTTT
j_call: TRBJ2-1; v_call: TRBV4-2; d_call: TRBD2; clone_size: few; cdr3_aa: CASSQRLAGGPNNEQFF; cdr3_nt: TGTGCCAGCAGCCAACGTCTAGCGGGGGGCCCGAACAATGAGCAGTTCTTC
j_call: TRBJ1-2; v_call: TRBV6-6; d_call: .; clone_size: .; cdr3_aa: CASSTGADYVYTF; cdr3_nt: TGTGCCAGCAGTACCGGGGCAGACTATGTCTACACCTTC
j_call: TRBJ1-4; v_call: TRBV18; d_call: .; clone_size: few; cdr3_aa: CASSPPSSNLFGKLFF; cdr3_nt: TGTGCCAGCTCACCACCGTCAAGTAACCTTTTCGGTAAACTGTTTTTT
j_call: TRBJ2-1; v_call: TRBV2; d_call: TRBD2; clone_size: .; cdr3_aa: CASSHPRGTSSNNEQFF; cdr3_nt: TGTGCCAGCAGCCACCCACGGGGGACTAGCTCAAATAATGAGCAGTTCTTC
j_call: TRBJ1-1; v_call: TRBV20-1; d_call: .; clone_size: few; cdr3_aa: CSARRAWGAFF; cdr3_nt: TGCAGTGCTAGGCGGGCGTGGGGAGCTTTCTTT
j_call: TRBJ1-2; v_call: TRBV5-4; d_call: TRBD1; clone_size: .; cdr3_aa: CASSLPGGGNYGYTF; cdr3_nt: TGTGCCAGCAGCTTGCCAGGGGGCGGTAACTATGGCTACACCTTC
j_call: TRBJ2-2; v_call: TRBV15; d_call: TRBD1; clone_size: few; cdr3_aa: CATRKPGQGSGELFF; cdr3_nt: TGTGCCACCAGAAAACCGGGACAGGGGTCCGGGGAGCTGTTTTTT
j_call: TRBJ2-5; v_call: TRBV5-1; d_call: .; clone_size: few; cdr3_aa: CASSRRGGVQETQYF; cdr3_nt: TGCGCCAGCAGCCGAAGAGGGGGGGTACAAGAGACCCAGTACTTC
j_call: TRBJ2-5; v_call: TRBV15; d_call: .; clone_size: .; cdr3_aa: CATSSRGGETQYF; cdr3_nt: TGTGCCACCAGCAGTAGAGGGGGTGAGACCCAGTACTTC
j_call: TRBJ2-1; v_call: TRBV4-1; d_call: .; clone_size: .; cdr3_aa: CASSPRAAGSSYNEQFF; cdr3_nt: TGCGCCAGCAGCCCCCGGGCGGCGGGAAGCTCCTACAATGAGCAGTTCTTC
j_call: TRBJ2-1; v_call: TRBV9; d_call: .; clone_size: few; cdr3_aa: CASSGGAPGYNEQFF; cdr3_nt: TGTGCCAGCAGCGGGGGGGCCCCCGGGTACAATGAGCAGTTCTTC
j_call: TRBJ1-2; v_call: TRBV29-1; d_call: TRBD1; clone_size: few; cdr3_aa: CSAGPGQGSGYTF; cdr3_nt: TGCAGCGCCGGCCCGGGACAGGGCTCTGGCTACACCTTC
j_call: TRBJ2-1; v_call: TRBV5-1; d_call: TRBD2; clone_size: few; cdr3_aa: CASSFRPSGGAYNEQFF; cdr3_nt: TGCGCCAGCAGCTTTCGCCCTAGCGGGGGAGCCTACAATGAGCAGTTCTTC
j_call: TRBJ2-1; v_call: TRBV7-2; d_call: .; clone_size: .; cdr3_aa: CASSPSRHRGGSYNEQFF; cdr3_nt: TGTGCCAGCAGCCCGTCGCGGCACAGGGGGGGCTCCTACAATGAGCAGTTCTTC
j_call: TRBJ2-1; v_call: TRBV11-2; d_call: TRBD1; clone_size: few; cdr3_aa: CASSLDWTGAYNEQFF; cdr3_nt: TGTGCCAGCAGCTTAGACTGGACAGGGGCCTACAATGAGCAGTTCTTC
j_call: TRBJ2-5; v_call: TRBV24-1; d_call: .; clone_size: .; cdr3_aa: CATSDYRSTRRQETQYF; cdr3_nt: TGTGCCACCAGTGATTACCGTTCGACTAGACGTCAAGAGACCCAGTACTTC